This TCR beta chain was found in a study of shared clonotypes between healthy human individuals. Into CD45RA+ naive and CD45RA-negative memory subsets, the CD4+ cells were split. Germline V CDR1 and CDR2: SEHNR, FQNEAQ (reference sequence). The trim removed 1 base at V and 4 bases at J, leaving 4 bases unmatched. The CDR3 extends over 16 amino acids. Method: immunoSEQ multiplex PCR; TCRdb's copy keeps in-frame clones and lacks some. The table includes about 2,500,000 clones, approximately 90% detected once. This chain uses TRBV7-9 with TRBJ1-3; TRBD1 agrees at 10 bases. Sequenced: naive CD4+ T cells sorted from blood. Specified subset: CD45RA+ positively selected. The clonotype was recovered from a man aged 18-30 years in good health. The CDR3 DNA reads as TGTGCCAGCAGCTTAGGGGACAGGGGAACGGGAAACACCATATATTTT. Protein sequence: CASSLGDRGTGNTIYF.